These 8 T cell receptor beta chains share one sample of origin, sequenced in a study of cytomegalovirus exposure and HLA in healthy donors. The study ran its PCR with 60 Vbeta and 13 Jbeta primers. This table comes from immunoSEQ multiplex PCR, and its TCRdb copy is limited to in-frame clones, with some not included. The repertoire includes over 150,000 clones, roughly 84% of them detected once, and just over 2.5% sits in the top ten. The sequencing input was PBMCs. The source is a man aged 25 to 40 in good health and CMV-seropositive.

Worth noting for this clone: The germline gene is not matched at one end of the junction; a read error may be the cause. The chain carries TRBV2 and TRBJ1-1, with D uncertain. Germline values: CDR1 SNHLY, CDR2 FYNNEI. This CDR3 contains 12 residues. In DNA, the CDR3 is TGTGCCAGCAGTGACGAGGAAATGACGGGTTACTTT. Translation gives CASSDEEMTGYF.

The chain recombines TRBV29-1 with TRBJ2-2, with D maybe TRBD1 (5 bases). V gave up 2 bases and J gave up 8 bases, with 9 bases separating them. Germline V gene lookup returns CDR1 SQVTM and CDR2 ANQGSEA. This CDR3 has 12 amino acids. CDR3 amino acids: CSVEQQGGELFF. DNA for the CDR3: TGCAGCGTTGAACAGCAGGGTGGGGAGCTGTTTTTT.

With regard to this clone: The sample contains more than one DNA sequence encoding this CDR3. The gene calls are TRBV6-5 and TRBJ1-1, with TRBD1 matching 10 bases. V lost 5 bases to trimming and J lost 4 bases; unmatched junction nucleotides: 7. Germline CDR1 MNHEY, CDR2 SVGAGI. This CDR3 spans 15 amino acids. The CDR3 DNA follows: TGTGCCAGCAGTAGGACAGGGGGAGGGATCACTGAAGCTTTCTTT. Translation: CASSRTGGGITEAFF.

The count of this clone is one. V is TRBV5-1 and J is TRBJ2-1; 8 bases line up with TRBD1. The CDR3 extends over 14 amino acids. After removal of 1 base from V and 5 bases from J, the junction contained 2 bases not matched to a gene. CDR1 is SGHRS, CDR2 YFSETQ, per germline. CDR3 nucleotide sequence: TGCGCCAGCAGCTTGTGGACAGGGAACAATGAGCAGTTCTTC. It encodes CASSLWTGNNEQFF.

V is TRBV7-3 and J is TRBJ2-1; TRBD2 is a possible D gene (6 bases). V lost 3 bases to trimming and J lost 4 bases, with 13 bases between them. Germline CDR1 is SGHTA and CDR2 is FQGTGA. The CDR3 is 15 amino acids. CDR3 region: CASSFGGNRYNEQFF. CDR3 in DNA: TGTGCCAGCAGCTTCGGCGGGAATAGATACAATGAGCAGTTCTTC.

This chain uses TRBV5-8 with TRBJ1-1; a possible D gene is TRBD1 (6 bases). The germline V and J ends were trimmed by 3 bases and 0 bases, with 12 bases remaining between them. This CDR3 has 15 amino acids. CDR1 is SGHTS, CDR2 YDEGEE, per germline. In DNA, the CDR3 is TGTGCCAGCAGCTATTATGGACAGATGAACACTGAAGCTTTCTTT. Translation gives CASSYYGQMNTEAFF.

The CDR3: CASGERARLSDTQYF. CDR3 bases: TGTGCCAGCGGCGAGCGGGCACGGTTGTCGGATACGCAGTATTTT. The rearrangement uses TRBV7-6 and TRBJ2-3; possibly TRBD2 for D (6 bases). Germline-derived CDR1 and CDR2 are SGHVS and FNYEAQ. This CDR3 comprises 15 residues. V lost 8 bases to trimming and J lost 6 bases, with 21 bases between them.

The gene calls are TRBV19 and TRBJ1-4; D gene unclear. The CDR3 contains 11 residues. The V gene's germline CDR1 is LNHDA and CDR2 SQIVND (reference sequence). The ends were cut back, 5 bases at V and 8 bases at J, with 6 bases in the middle. The CDR3 nucleotides are TGTGCCAGTAGTCAACAGGAAAAACTGTTTTTT. Its translation: CASSQQEKLFF.